Listed here are 6 T cell receptor beta chains from one sample, sequenced in a study of cytomegalovirus exposure and HLA in healthy donors (dated by TCRdb to 2016 to 2017). Receptor amplification or capture employed the immunoSEQ multiplex PCR assay. For the multiplex PCR, a mixture combining 60 forward primers for TCR Vbeta segments and 13 reverse primers for TCR Jbeta segments was used. In TCRdb, the immuneACCESS table is reduced to in-frame sequences with V and J assigned. These tables do not hold every clone; where another copy was compared, an unresolved V gene accounts for under half, and the others remain unexplained. The sample has about 140,000 clones on record, around 80% of them singletons. In total, the top ten clones hold about 5% of the sample. The specimen was PBMCs. The receptors originated from a middle-aged man in good health and CMV-seronegative.

The table lists this clone with a few counts. J is TRBJ1-1 and V is TRBV10-2, with D tentatively TRBD1 (6 bases). The V gene's germline CDR1 is WSHSY and CDR2 SAAADI. The CDR3 sequence is 15 residues long. With 6 bases removed from V and 0 bases from J, the gap between germline ends came to 14 bases. CDR3 residues: CASRTRDIVNTEAFF. CDR3 DNA: TGCGCCAGCAGAACCCGGGACATCGTGAACACTGAAGCTTTCTTT.

CDR3 sequence reads: CASSQVPGQIYEQYF. The CDR3 region has the DNA TGTGCCAGCAGCCAAGTACCGGGACAAATCTACGAGCAGTACTTC. V usage is TRBV14 and J usage is TRBJ2-7; D is perhaps TRBD1 (6 bases). V was shortened by 1 base and J by 3 bases, with 13 bases between the two germline ends. The CDR3 covers 15 residues. CDR1 and CDR2 from the germline V gene are SGHDN and FVKESK.

The chain combines TRBV6-1 with TRBJ1-2; D gene uncertain. Trimming shortened V by 11 bases and J by 4 bases, and 14 bases separated the two germline ends. CDR1 is MNHNS and CDR2 is SASEGT in the germline V gene. This CDR3 is built from 12 residues. CDR3 residues: CAGEDRFYGYTF. The CDR3 nucleotides are TGTGCCGGAGAGGATAGATTCTATGGCTACACCTTC.

The rearrangement links TRBV13 to TRBJ2-3; D is unclear. The CDR3 consists of 14 residues. Trimming stripped 0 bases from V and 4 bases from J, with 8 bases between. Germline V gives CDR1 PRHDT, CDR2 FYEKMQ (reference sequence). CDR3 nucleotide sequence: TGTGCCAGCAGCTTAGGAATTTCGGCAGATACGCAGTATTTT. Translated: CASSLGISADTQYF.

V and J are TRBV19 and TRBJ1-2; maybe TRBD1 (6 bases). Deletions cut 7 bases from V and 6 bases from J, with 12 bases between. Germline values: CDR1 LNHDA, CDR2 SQIVND (reference sequence). The CDR3 contains 12 residues. The CDR3 loop is CASTRAGDGYTF. In DNA form, the CDR3 reads TGTGCCAGTACGCGGGCAGGGGATGGCTACACCTTC.

This clone has only one observation. The DNA for the CDR3 is TGTGCCAGCACCCGACTAGCGGGGGGTAGGAACGAGCAGTACTTC. This sequence encodes CASTRLAGGRNEQYF. V is TRBV28 and J is TRBJ2-7; TRBD2 matches at 13 bases. CDR3 length: 15 residues. CDR1 is MDHEN, CDR2 SYDVKM, per germline. With 7 bases clipped from V and 5 bases from J, the junction kept 8 bases outside the gene matches.